The clone carrying this TCR beta chain was observed at least ten times. Antigen: not known. The sample is drawn from a study of T cells after yellow fever vaccination. On the study more broadly: Libraries from low-cell-number fractions were prepared with the SMART-Seq v4 Ultra Low Input RNA kit. Findings of the study overall: Contamination of FACS-sorted repertoires by abundant clonotypes from the bulk population could occur.

Germline V lookup: CDR1 MGHDK, CDR2 SYGVNS. The length of the CDR3 is 15 residues. The V gene lost 0 bases and the J gene lost 4 bases, with 12 bases spanning the gap. Synthesis of TCR cDNA relied on 5'RACE template switching, which attached a universal primer site and UMIs. Via MiXCR, TCRdb re-called the 5' RACE reads, giving one row per CDR3 protein. The sample has about 240,000 distinct CDR3 sequences, 3.6% seen once. The rearrangement joins TRBV25-1 to TRBJ1-2; perhaps TRBD1 as D (6 bases). The sample here was PBMCs, taken 15 days after the yellow fever booster vaccination. The TCR comes from a man aged 18 to 29 who received the YFV17D yellow fever vaccine. The DNA for the CDR3 is TGTGCCAGCAGTGAATATGGGGGCAGAGTCTATGGCTACACCTTC. As protein: CASSEYGGRVYGYTF.